These T cell receptor beta chains were read from a single sample in a study of blood T cell repertoires in COVID-19. The assay was immunoSEQ multiplex PCR, and TCRdb's table has in-frame clones only and misses some. The sample includes 21,000 or so clones, around 89% of them seen just once. The sample was peripheral blood. All receptors derive from a man between 65 and 85 years old with active COVID-19. Both conserved end residues are part of each CDR3. The D gene is left open where the match is weak. Clone size is shown for a subset of rows, as once, few, many or a class of expanded clone.

clone size	V gene	D gene	J gene	CDR3 DNA	CDR3 protein
NA	TRBV19	TRBD1	TRBJ2-3	TGTGCCAGTAGTCCTCGACAGGGAACAGATACGCAGTATTTT	CASSPRQGTDTQYF
NA	TRBV10-3	TRBD2	TRBJ2-7	TGTGCCATCACCCGGGGACTAGCGGGTTCCTACGAGCAGTACTTC	CAITRGLAGSYEQYF
NA	TRBV25-1	TRBD1	TRBJ1-1	TGTGCCAGCAGTCAAACGGACAGGAGTGAAGCTTTCTTT	CASSQTDRSEAFF
NA	TRBV7-2	NA	TRBJ2-1	TGTGCCAGCAGCTTAGATCGGGGGACCTACAATGAGCAGTTCTTC	CASSLDRGTYNEQFF
NA	TRBV2	NA	TRBJ2-3	TGTGCCAGCGATAGAACTAGCACAGATACGCAGTATTTT	CASDRTSTDTQYF
NA	TRBV4-2	NA	TRBJ2-2	TGTGCCAGCAGCCAAGAACGAGCGGAGAACACCGGGGAGCTGTTTTTT	CASSQERAENTGELFF
NA	TRBV9	TRBD2	TRBJ2-7	TGTGCCAGCAGCGTAGACGGGAGGGCAACCTACGAGCAGTACTTC	CASSVDGRATYEQYF
NA	TRBV7-8	NA	TRBJ2-5	TGTGCCAGCAGATCACATCCCCGACTAGACCAAGAGACCCAGTACTTC	CASRSHPRLDQETQYF
NA	TRBV5-1	NA	TRBJ2-6	TGCGCCAGCAGCTTGGCAGTTACCTCTGGGGCCAACGTCCTGACTTTC	CASSLAVTSGANVLTF
once	TRBV6-5	NA	TRBJ1-3	TGTGCCAGCAGTTACTCGGGGGAGGGTAACACCATATATTTT	CASSYSGEGNTIYF
NA	TRBV7-8	TRBD1	TRBJ1-5	TGTGCCAGCAGCTCAGCAGGGGGCTATCAGCCCCAGCATTTT	CASSSAGGYQPQHF
NA	TRBV10-3	TRBD1	TRBJ2-1	TGTGCCATCAGTCGGGCGGGACAGGGTTACAATGAGCAGTTCTTC	CAISRAGQGYNEQFF
NA	TRBV6-5	NA	TRBJ1-1	TGTGCCAGCTATAGAGGGAAGAACACTGAAGCTTTCTTT	CASYRGKNTEAFF
NA	TRBV5-4	NA	TRBJ1-3	TGTGCCAGCAGCTTACAGGGTGATGGTCACACCATATATTTT	CASSLQGDGHTIYF
NA	TRBV7-9	NA	TRBJ2-7	TGTGCCAGCAGCTACCGGGGGAACCCCTACGAGCAGTACTTC	CASSYRGNPYEQYF